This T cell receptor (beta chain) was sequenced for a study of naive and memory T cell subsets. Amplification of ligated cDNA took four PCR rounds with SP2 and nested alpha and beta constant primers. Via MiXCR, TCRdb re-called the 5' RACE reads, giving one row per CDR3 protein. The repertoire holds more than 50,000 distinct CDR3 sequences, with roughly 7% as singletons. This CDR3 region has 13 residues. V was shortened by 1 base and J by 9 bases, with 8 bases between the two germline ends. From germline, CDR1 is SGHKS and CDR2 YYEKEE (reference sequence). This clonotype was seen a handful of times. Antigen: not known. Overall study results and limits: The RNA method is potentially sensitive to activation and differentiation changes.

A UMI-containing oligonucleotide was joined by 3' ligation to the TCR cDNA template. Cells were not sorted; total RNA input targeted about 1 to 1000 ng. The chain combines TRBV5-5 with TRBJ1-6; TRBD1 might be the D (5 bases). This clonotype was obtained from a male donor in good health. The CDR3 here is CASSLPGPSPLHF. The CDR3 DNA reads TGTGCCAGCAGCTTGCCAGGGCCTTCACCCCTCCACTTT.